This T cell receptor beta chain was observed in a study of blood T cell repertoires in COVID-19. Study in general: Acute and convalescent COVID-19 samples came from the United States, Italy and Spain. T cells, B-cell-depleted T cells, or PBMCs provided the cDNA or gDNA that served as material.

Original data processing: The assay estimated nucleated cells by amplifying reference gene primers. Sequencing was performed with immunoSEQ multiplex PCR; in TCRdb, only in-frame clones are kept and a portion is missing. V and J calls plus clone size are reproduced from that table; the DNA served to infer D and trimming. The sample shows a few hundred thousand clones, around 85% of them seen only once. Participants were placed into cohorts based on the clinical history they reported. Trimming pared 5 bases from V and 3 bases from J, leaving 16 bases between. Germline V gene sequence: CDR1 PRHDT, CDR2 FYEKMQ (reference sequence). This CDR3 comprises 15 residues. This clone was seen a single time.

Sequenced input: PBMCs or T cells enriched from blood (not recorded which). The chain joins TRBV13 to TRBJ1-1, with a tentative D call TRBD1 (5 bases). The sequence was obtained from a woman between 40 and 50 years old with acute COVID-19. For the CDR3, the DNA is TGTGCCAGCAGCGCCACCCAGGGAGGGGACACTGAAGCTTTCTTT. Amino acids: CASSATQGGDTEAFF.